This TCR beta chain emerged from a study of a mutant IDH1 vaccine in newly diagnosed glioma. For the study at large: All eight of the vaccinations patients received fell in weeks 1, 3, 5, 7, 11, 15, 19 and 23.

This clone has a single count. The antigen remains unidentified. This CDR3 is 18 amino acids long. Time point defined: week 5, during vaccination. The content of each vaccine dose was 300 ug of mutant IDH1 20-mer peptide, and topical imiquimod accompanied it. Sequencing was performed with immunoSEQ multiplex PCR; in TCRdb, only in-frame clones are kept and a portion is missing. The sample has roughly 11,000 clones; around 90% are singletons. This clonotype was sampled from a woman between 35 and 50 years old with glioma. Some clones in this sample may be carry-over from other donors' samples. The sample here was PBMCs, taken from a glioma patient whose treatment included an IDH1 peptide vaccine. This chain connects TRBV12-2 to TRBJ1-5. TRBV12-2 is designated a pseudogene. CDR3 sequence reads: CASRELVSRIAGNQPQHF. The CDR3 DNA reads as TGTGCAAGTCGCGAACTAGTCTCGAGGATAGCGGGCAATCAGCCCCAGCATTTT.